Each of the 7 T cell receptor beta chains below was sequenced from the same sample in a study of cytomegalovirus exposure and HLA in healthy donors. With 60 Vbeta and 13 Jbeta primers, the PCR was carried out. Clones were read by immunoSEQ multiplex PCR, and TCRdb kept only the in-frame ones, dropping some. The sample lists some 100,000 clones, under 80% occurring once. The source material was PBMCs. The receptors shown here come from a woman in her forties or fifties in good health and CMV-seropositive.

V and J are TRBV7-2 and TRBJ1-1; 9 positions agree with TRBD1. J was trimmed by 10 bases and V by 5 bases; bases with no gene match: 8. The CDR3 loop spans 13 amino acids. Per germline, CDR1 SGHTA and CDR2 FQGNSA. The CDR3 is CASSKGQGSGAFF. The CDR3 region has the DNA TGTGCCAGCAGCAAGGGACAGGGTTCGGGAGCTTTCTTT.

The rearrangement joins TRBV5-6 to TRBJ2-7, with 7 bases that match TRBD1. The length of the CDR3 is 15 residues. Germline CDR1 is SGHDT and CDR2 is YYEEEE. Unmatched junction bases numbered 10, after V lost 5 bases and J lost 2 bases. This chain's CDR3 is CASRFGTVFPYEQYF. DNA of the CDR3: TGTGCCAGCAGGTTCGGGACAGTGTTCCCCTACGAGCAGTACTTC.

CDR3: CASSLSDSGNTIYF. The DNA of the CDR3 is TGCGCCAGCAGCTTGAGCGACTCTGGAAACACCATATATTTT. The chain uses TRBV5-1 and TRBJ1-3; D is unclear. The CDR3 runs 14 residues. Trimming took 1 base from V and 0 from J, leaving 5 bases between them. The germline gives CDR1 SGHRS, CDR2 YFSETQ.

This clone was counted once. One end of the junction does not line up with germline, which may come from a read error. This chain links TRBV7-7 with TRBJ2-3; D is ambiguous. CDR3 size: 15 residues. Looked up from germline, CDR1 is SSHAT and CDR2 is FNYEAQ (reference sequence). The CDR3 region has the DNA TGTGCTAGCAGCCTGGGCTTTGAGCTTACAGATACGCAGTATTTT. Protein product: CASSLGFELTDTQYF.

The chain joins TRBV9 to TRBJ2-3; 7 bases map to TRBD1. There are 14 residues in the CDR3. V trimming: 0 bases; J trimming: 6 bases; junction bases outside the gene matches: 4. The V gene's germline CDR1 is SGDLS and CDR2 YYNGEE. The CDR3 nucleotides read TGTGCCAGCAGCGTAGGTCTAGGGGGCGATACGCAGTATTTT. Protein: CASSVGLGGDTQYF.

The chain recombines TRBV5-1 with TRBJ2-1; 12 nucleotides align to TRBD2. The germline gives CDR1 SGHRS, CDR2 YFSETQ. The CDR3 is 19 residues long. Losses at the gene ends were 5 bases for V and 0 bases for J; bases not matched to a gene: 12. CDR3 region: CASRGTGTSGHSSYNEQFF. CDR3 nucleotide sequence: TGCGCCAGCAGGGGGACCGGGACTAGCGGGCATTCCTCCTACAATGAGCAGTTCTTC.

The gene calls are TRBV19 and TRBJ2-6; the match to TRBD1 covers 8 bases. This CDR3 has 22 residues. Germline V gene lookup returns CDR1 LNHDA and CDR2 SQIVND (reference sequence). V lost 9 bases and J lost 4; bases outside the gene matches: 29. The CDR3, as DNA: TGTGCCAGGAAGACGGGTCACTCCGGGACAGGCTTTCTTCAGGGGGGGGCCAACGTCCTGACTTTC. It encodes CARKTGHSGTGFLQGGANVLTF.